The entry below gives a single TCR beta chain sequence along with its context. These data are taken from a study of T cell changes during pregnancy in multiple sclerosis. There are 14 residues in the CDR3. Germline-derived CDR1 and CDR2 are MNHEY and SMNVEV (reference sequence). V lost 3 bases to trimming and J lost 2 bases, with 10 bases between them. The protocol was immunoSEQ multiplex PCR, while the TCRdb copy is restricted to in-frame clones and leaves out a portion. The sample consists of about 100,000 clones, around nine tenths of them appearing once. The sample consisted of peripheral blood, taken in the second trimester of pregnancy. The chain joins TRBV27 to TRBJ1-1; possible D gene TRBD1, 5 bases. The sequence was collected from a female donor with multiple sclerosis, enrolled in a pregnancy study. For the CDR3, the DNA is TGTGCCAGCAGTTTCCGGGGGGTCAACACTGAAGCTTTCTTT. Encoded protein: CASSFRGVNTEAFF.